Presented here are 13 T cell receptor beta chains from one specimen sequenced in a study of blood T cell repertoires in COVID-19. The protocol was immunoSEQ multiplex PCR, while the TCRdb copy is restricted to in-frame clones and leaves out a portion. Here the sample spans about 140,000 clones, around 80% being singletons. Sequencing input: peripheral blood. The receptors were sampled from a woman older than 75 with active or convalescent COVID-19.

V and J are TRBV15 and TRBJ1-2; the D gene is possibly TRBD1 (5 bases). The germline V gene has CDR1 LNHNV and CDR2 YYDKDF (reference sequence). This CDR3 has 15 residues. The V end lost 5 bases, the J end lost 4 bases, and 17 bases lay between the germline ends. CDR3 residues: CATSPRGRGVYGYTF. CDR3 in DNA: TGTGCCACCAGCCCAAGAGGTCGGGGGGTCTATGGCTACACCTTC.

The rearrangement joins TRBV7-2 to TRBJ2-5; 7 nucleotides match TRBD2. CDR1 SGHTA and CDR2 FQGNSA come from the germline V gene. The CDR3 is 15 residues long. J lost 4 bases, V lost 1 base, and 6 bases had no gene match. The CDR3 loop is CASSLVRAGVETQYF. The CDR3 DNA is TGTGCCAGCAGCTTAGTACGGGCGGGGGTAGAGACCCAGTACTTC.

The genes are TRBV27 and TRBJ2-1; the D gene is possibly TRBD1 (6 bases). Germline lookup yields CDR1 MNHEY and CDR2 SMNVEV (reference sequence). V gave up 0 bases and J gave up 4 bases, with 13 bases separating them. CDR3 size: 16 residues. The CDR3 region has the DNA TGTGCCAGCAGTTTATCGACAGGCCGGCTATACAATGAGCAGTTCTTC. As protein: CASSLSTGRLYNEQFF.

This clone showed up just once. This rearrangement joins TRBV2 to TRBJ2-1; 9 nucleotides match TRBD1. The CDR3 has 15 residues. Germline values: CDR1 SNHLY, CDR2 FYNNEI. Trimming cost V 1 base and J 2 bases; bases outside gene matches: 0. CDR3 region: CASSEGTGAYNEQFF. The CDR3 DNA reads TGTGCCAGCAGTGAAGGGACAGGGGCCTACAATGAGCAGTTCTTC.

The CDR3 is CASSLEWQGGYTF. CDR3 bases: TGCGCCAGCAGCTTGGAATGGCAGGGGGGCTACACCTTC. V gene TRBV5-1 combines with J gene TRBJ1-2, with D possibly matching TRBD1 (6 bases). V lost 0 bases and J lost 8, with 11 bases in between. Germline V gene lookup returns CDR1 SGHRS and CDR2 YFSETQ. This CDR3 contains 13 residues. Full variable domain (remainder filled in from reference TRBV5-1 and TRBJ1-2): KAGVTQTPRYLIKTRGQQVTLSCSPISGHRSVSWYQQTPGQGLQFLFEYFSETQRNKGNFPGRFSGRQFSNSRSEMNVSTLELGDSALYLCASSLEWQGGYTFGSGTRLTVV.

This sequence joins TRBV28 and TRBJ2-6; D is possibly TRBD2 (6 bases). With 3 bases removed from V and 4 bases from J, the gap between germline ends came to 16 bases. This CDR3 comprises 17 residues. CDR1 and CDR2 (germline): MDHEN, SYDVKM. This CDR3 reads CASSLMVGGLGANVLTF. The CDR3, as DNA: TGTGCCAGCAGTTTGATGGTTGGGGGACTGGGGGCCAACGTCCTGACTTTC.

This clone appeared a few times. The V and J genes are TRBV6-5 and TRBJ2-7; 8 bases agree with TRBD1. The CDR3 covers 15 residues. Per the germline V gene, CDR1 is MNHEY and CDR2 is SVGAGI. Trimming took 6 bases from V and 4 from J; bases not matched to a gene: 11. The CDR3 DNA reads TGTGCCAGCAGGACCGGACAGGGAGGTTCGTACGAGCAGTACTTC. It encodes CASRTGQGGSYEQYF.

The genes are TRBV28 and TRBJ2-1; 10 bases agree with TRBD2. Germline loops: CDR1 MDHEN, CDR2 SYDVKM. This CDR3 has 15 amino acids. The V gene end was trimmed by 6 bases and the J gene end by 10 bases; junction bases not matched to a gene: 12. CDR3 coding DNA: TGTGCCAGCAGCCCCGTGGTAGCGGGGGGTAGGGAGCAGTTCTTC. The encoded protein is CASSPVVAGGREQFF. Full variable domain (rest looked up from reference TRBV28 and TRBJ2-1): DVKVTQSSRYLVKRTGEKVFLECVQDMDHENMFWYRQDPGLGLRLIYFSYDVKMKEKGDIPEGYSVSREKKERFSLILESASTNQTSMYLCASSPVVAGGREQFFGPGTRLTVL.

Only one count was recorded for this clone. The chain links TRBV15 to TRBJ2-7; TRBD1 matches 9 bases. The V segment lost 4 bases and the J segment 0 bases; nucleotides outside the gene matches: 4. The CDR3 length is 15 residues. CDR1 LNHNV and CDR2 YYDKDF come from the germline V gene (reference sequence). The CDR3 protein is CATSIDRGVSYEQYF. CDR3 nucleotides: TGTGCCACCAGCATAGACAGGGGGGTCTCCTACGAGCAGTACTTC.

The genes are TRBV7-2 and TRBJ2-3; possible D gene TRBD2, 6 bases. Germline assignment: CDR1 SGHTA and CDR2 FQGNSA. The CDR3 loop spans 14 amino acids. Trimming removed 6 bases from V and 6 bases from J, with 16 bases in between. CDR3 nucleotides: TGTGCCAGCAGTCCTGGGCTAGCGTGGGATACGCAGTATTTT. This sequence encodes CASSPGLAWDTQYF. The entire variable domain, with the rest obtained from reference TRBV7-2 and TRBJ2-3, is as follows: GAGVSQSPSNKVTEKGKDVELRCDPISGHTALYWYRQSLGQGLEFLIYFQGNSAPDKSGLPSDRFSAERTGGSVSTLTIQRTQQEDSAVYLCASSPGLAWDTQYFGPGTRLTVL.

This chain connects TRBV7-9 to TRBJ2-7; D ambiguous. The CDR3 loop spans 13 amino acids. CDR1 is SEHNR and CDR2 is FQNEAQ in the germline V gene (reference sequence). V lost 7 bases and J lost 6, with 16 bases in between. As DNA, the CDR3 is TGTGCCAGCACGTCCTCAGTGTCGGGCGAGCAGTACTTC. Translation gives CASTSSVSGEQYF.

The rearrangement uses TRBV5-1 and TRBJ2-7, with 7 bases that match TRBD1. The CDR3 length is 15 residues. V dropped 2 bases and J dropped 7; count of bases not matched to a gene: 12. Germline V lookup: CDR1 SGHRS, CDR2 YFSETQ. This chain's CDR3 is CASSLTQTGLREQYF. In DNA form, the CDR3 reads TGCGCCAGCAGCTTAACCCAGACAGGGTTGCGTGAGCAGTACTTC.

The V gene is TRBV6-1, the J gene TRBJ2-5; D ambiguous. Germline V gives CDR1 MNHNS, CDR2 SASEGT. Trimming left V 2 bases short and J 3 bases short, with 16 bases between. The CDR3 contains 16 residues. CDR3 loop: CASSESIYRQEETQYF. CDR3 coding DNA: TGTGCCAGCAGTGAATCTATTTATCGGCAGGAAGAGACCCAGTACTTC.